The 12 T cell receptor beta chains presented below share a single source sample, sequenced in a study of breast tumors, draining lymph nodes, adjacent tissues. TCRdb reprocessed the multiplex PCR reads with MiXCR, giving one entry per CDR3 protein. The profile covers 200,000 to 300,000 distinct CDR3 sequences, with 30% to 35% appearing a single time and 1.1% taken by the ten largest. Breast cancer patients provided tissue from their axillary draining lymph nodes. The sequenced sample consisted of axillary lymph node tissue. These TCRs come from a female donor with breast cancer. Some clones in this sample may be carry-over from other donors' samples.

CDR3 sequence reads: CASSFTGNAGETQYF. CDR3 DNA sequence: TGCGCCAGCAGCTTTACAGGGAACGCAGGAGAGACCCAGTACTTC. The chain recombines TRBV5-1 with TRBJ2-5; D may be TRBD1 (6 bases). With 2 bases removed from V and 4 bases from J, the gap between germline ends came to 15 bases. CDR1 and CDR2 (germline): SGHRS, YFSETQ. CDR3 length: 15 amino acids.

The chain's CDR3 is CASSPRGAANEQFF. The CDR3 DNA follows: TGTGCCAGCAGCCCTAGAGGAGCCGCTAATGAGCAGTTCTTC. The chain joins TRBV27 to TRBJ2-1; D is undetermined. V was shortened by 6 bases and J by 7 bases, with 16 bases between the two germline ends. This CDR3 comprises 14 residues. Germline V lookup: CDR1 MNHEY, CDR2 SMNVEV (reference sequence).

The CDR3 is CATSRGGLAGVNEQYF. CDR3 DNA: TGTGCCACCAGCAGAGGGGGACTAGCGGGAGTAAACGAGCAGTACTTC. This chain joins TRBV15 and TRBJ2-7, with 14 positions matching TRBD2. Trimming took 1 base from V and 5 from J; bases not matched to a gene: 4. In germline, CDR1 is LNHNV, CDR2 YYDKDF (reference sequence). The CDR3 totals 16 residues.

Remarks on this clonotype: Relative to the germline gene, one junction end is altered; a read error may explain this. This chain joins TRBV12-5 and TRBJ2-2; 10 bases agree with TRBD2. This CDR3 is 18 amino acids long. Germline V CDR1 and CDR2: LGHNT, FRNRAP. CDR3 sequence reads: CASGLVRAGGRVTEELFF. The CDR3 region has the DNA TGTGCTAGTGGTTTGGTACGAGCGGGAGGGCGTGTGACCGAGGAGCTGTTTTTT.

The rearrangement links TRBV7-9 to TRBJ2-6; 7 bases align to TRBD2. Looked up from germline, CDR1 is SEHNR and CDR2 is FQNEAQ (reference sequence). J was trimmed by 11 bases and V by 7 bases; bases with no gene match: 20. The CDR3 has 17 amino acids. CDR3 sequence (DNA): TGTGCCAGCACAAATGGGGGGGGGTTATCCCCATCCTACGTCCTGACTTTC. Translating it yields CASTNGGGLSPSYVLTF. The full variable domain, in which reference TRBV7-9 and TRBJ2-6 provide the parts outside the CDR3, is DTGVSQNPRHKITKRGQNVTFRCDPISEHNRLYWYRQTLGQGPEFLTYFQNEAQLEKSRLLSDRFSAERPKGSFSTLEIQRTEQGDSAMYLCASTNGGGLSPSYVLTFGAGSRLTVL.

This chain connects TRBV7-2 to TRBJ1-2; D is perhaps TRBD1 (5 bases). This CDR3 comprises 14 residues. Germline-derived CDR1 and CDR2 are SGHTA and FQGNSA. Trimming left V 1 base short and J 7 bases short, with 13 bases between. This CDR3 reads CASSLGMGESGYTF. CDR3 DNA: TGTGCCAGCAGCTTAGGGATGGGGGAGAGTGGCTACACCTTC.

This clonotype was counted many times. The chain recombines TRBV19 with TRBJ1-6, with D possibly TRBD1 on 5 matching bases. Germline V gives CDR1 LNHDA, CDR2 SQIVND (reference sequence). The CDR3 has 16 amino acids. With 0 bases removed from V and 11 bases from J, the gap between germline ends came to 17 bases. CDR3 sequence (DNA): TGTGCCAGTAGTATAGATCTGGCACAGGACTGGACACCCCTCCACTTT. Translation: CASSIDLAQDWTPLHF.

This clonotype came up many times. The chain carries TRBV6-6 and TRBJ1-4; D is ambiguous. The CDR3 spans 13 residues. Germline V gives CDR1 MNHNY, CDR2 SVGAGI (reference sequence). Trimming took off 8 bases at V and 2 bases at J, with 9 bases between the two ends. The chain's CDR3 is CASSGSTNEKLFF. The CDR3 bases are TGTGCCAGCTCCGGGAGCACTAATGAAAAACTGTTTTTT.

At least ten counts were recorded for this clonotype. The chain links TRBV4-3 to TRBJ2-2, with D tentatively TRBD1 (7 bases). Looked up from germline, CDR1 is LGHNA and CDR2 is YSLEER. Trimming cost V 6 bases and J 5 bases, with 16 bases left between them. The CDR3 length is 15 residues. The DNA of the CDR3 is TGCGCCAGCAGTGCAGGGGGAGGAGGAACCGGGGAGCTGTTTTTT. It specifies CASSAGGGGTGELFF.

This clonotype was found many times. The genes are TRBV4-1 and TRBJ2-7; the D gene is possibly TRBD1 (6 bases). Trimming took 1 base from V and 3 from J, leaving 10 bases between them. Germline V gene data show CDR1 as MGHRA and CDR2 as YSYEKL. CDR3 length: 14 amino acids. The CDR3 sequence: CASSQVQGVYEQYF. CDR3 coding DNA: TGCGCCAGCAGCCAAGTACAGGGAGTCTACGAGCAGTACTTC.

Of note for this clonotype: Possible read error: a much larger clone is one base away. The J gene is TRBJ2-7, the V gene TRBV5-6, with 9 bases that match TRBD2. Germline assignment: CDR1 SGHDT and CDR2 YYEEEE. This CDR3 has 15 residues. V shed 2 bases and J 1 base; nucleotides not matched to a gene: 4. As DNA, the CDR3 is TGTGCCAGCAGCTTTGGGGGACTAGCATCCTACGAGCAGTACTTC. It yields the protein CASSFGGLASYEQYF.

At least ten counts were recorded for this clonotype. The chain couples TRBV6-5 to TRBJ2-7; either TRBD1 or TRBD2 may supply D (5 bases each). Looked up from germline, CDR1 is MNHEY and CDR2 is SVGAGI. V was cut by 2 bases and J by 6 bases, with 8 bases left in between. This CDR3 has 12 amino acids. The CDR3 reads CASSYEGREQYF. The CDR3 DNA reads as TGTGCCAGCAGTTACGAGGGACGCGAGCAGTACTTC.